This T cell receptor beta chain was captured in a study of OX40 agonist ivuxolimab in advanced cancers. Looking at the study overall: Ivuxolimab was a fully human IgG2 agonistic monoclonal antibody targeting the costimulatory receptor OX40 (CD134). Intravenous ivuxolimab was administered to patients every 2 weeks at six dose levels: 0.01, 0.1, 0.3, 1.5, 3 and 10 mg/kg. The paper reports the monotherapy dose-escalation portion (N of about 56 patients) of the phase I ivuxolimab trial. Patients were allowed to have had prior anti-PD-1, anti-PD-L1 or anti-CTLA-4 therapy, and approximately 37% of the dose-escalation patients had been treated with checkpoint inhibitors. Of the 50 or so patients in dose escalation, some 20 had hepatocellular carcinoma, some 15 had melanoma, 9 had renal cell carcinoma and 9 had head and neck cancer. Partial responses occurred in three dose-escalation patients: two with cutaneous melanoma and one with hepatocellular carcinoma. Peripheral TCRbeta sequencing aimed to test whether ivuxolimab altered TCR sequence diversity and caused clonal T-cell expansion. A male proportion of almost 85% and a mean age of approximately 60 years, ranging from roughly 20 to 80, were recorded for the dose-escalation cohort.

The full study reports these points: After ivuxolimab, more expanded clones were found on average in CD8+ T cells than in CD4+ T cells. Low levels of normalized T-cell clonal expansion were also seen in some patients who did not respond. In the 0.1-3.0 mg/kg groups, partial responders were among the patients with the lowest normalized peripheral clonal expansion, particularly in CD8+ T cells. The antigen specificity of the clonally expanded peripheral T cells was not determined. At doses of 0.1 to 3.0 mg/kg, clonal expansion of both CD4+ and CD8+ T cells in blood was seen between baseline and week 6.

The germline V gene yields SGHTA for CDR1 and FQGTGA for CDR2. Counted from cysteine to phenylalanine, this CDR3 has 17 amino acids. The entry retains the CDR3 DNA only, 51 bases that are in frame from base 1. V and J are trimmed by 1 base and 4 bases, and the gene matches miss 10 bases of the junction. Genomic DNA was extracted from sorted cells for sequencing of the TCRbeta CDR3 region. The immunoSEQ Assay was used to sequence the TCRbeta CDR3 regions. TCRdb limited this immuneACCESS table to in-frame rearrangements with V and J called. A share of clones is missing; checked studies link under half to unresolved V genes, and the rest is unexplained. The sample table shows 50,000 or so clones, and about 89% are seen once. 10% to 15% of the sample is held by the ten biggest clonotypes. Patients with autoimmune disease history or receiving systemic immunosuppression were excluded from the trial. Peripheral blood for TCR sequencing was collected from all dose cohorts at baseline, on cycle 4 day 1, and on cycle 7 day 1. The samples were drawn from a first-in-human, open-label, multicenter phase I dose-escalation trial of ivuxolimab. Adults with locally advanced or metastatic melanoma, renal cell, hepatocellular, or head and neck squamous cell carcinoma were enrolled in the trial. CD4+ and CD8+ T cells were sorted separately from peripheral blood before TCR sequencing.

Worth noting for this clone: The specificity of this receptor is unknown. No clone much larger than this one lies a single base away; base qualities are absent.

The clonotype was recovered from an adult with an advanced solid tumor such as melanoma, head and neck, liver or kidney cancer. This chain joins TRBV7-3 to TRBJ2-3; TRBD2 agrees with 8 junctional bases. Source: CD4+ or CD8+ T cells sorted from blood, taken in a trial of the OX40 agonist ivuxolimab. In nucleotides, the sequence is TGTGCCAGCAGCTTAAACCCTCCCGTCGGGGGGGCAGATACGCAGTATTTT. Translated, this gives CASSLNPPVGGADTQYF.